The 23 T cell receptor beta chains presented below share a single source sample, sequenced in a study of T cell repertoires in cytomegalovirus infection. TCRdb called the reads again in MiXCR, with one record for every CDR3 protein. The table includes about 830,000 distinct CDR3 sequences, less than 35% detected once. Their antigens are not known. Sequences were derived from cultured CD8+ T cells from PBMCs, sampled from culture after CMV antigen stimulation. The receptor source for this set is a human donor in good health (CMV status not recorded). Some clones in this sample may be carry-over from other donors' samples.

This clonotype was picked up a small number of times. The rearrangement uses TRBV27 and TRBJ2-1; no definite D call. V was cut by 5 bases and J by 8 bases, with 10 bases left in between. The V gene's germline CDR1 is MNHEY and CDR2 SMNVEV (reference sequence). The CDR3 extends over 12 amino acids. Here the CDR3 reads CASSAMEHEQFF. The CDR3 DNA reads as TGTGCCAGCAGTGCTATGGAACATGAGCAGTTCTTC.

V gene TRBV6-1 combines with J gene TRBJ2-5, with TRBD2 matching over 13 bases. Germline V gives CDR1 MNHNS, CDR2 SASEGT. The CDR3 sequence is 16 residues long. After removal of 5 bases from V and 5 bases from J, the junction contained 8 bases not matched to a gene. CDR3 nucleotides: TGTGCCAGCAGTAAACTAGCGGGGGGGCCACGGGAGACCCAGTACTTC. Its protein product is CASSKLAGGPRETQYF.

The CDR3 DNA reads as TGTGCCAGCAGTTACTTGGCTAGCGGGGGGGACCTGAAAGATACGCAGTATTTT. As protein: CASSYLASGGDLKDTQYF. The genes are TRBV6-6 and TRBJ2-3; 12 bases match TRBD2. This CDR3 comprises 18 residues. The junction had 10 bases not matched to a gene; V was cut back by 1 base and J by 5 bases. Germline values: CDR1 MNHNY, CDR2 SVGAGI (reference sequence).

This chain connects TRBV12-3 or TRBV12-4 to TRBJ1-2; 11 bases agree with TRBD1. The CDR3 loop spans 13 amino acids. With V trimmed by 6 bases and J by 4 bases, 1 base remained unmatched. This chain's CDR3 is CASRGTGGYGYTF. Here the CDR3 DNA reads TGTGCCAGCAGGGGGACAGGGGGCTATGGCTACACCTTC.

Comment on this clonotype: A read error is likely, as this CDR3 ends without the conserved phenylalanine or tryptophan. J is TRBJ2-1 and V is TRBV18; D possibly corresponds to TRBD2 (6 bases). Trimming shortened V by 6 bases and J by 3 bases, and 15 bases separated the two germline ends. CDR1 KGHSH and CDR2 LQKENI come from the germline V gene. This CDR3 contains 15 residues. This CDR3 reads CASSMPGVIYNEQFL. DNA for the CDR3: TGTGCCAGCTCCATGCCGGGGGTAATCTACAATGAGCAGTTCCTC.

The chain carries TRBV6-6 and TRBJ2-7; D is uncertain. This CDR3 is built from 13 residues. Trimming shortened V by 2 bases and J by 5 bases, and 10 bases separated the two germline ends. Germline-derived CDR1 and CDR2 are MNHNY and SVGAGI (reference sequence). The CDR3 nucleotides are TGTGCCAGCAGTTACCCTGTTAGGAACGAGCAGTACGTC. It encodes CASSYPVRNEQYV.

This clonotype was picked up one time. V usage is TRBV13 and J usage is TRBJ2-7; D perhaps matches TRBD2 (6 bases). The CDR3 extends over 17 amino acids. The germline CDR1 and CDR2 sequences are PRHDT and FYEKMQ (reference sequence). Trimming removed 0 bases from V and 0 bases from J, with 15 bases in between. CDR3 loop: CASSLGSPGLFSYEQYF. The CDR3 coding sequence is TGTGCCAGCAGCTTAGGTAGTCCGGGACTCTTCTCCTACGAGCAGTACTTC. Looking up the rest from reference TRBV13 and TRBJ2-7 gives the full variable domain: AAGVIQSPRHLIKEKRETATLKCYPIPRHDTVYWYQQGPGQDPQFLISFYEKMQSDKGSIPDRFSAQQFSDYHSELNMSSLELGDSALYFCASSLGSPGLFSYEQYFGPGTRLTVT.

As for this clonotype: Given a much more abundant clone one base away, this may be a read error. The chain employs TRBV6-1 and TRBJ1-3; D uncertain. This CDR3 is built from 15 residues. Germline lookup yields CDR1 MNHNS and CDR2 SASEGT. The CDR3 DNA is TGTGCCAACAGTGAAAAGTACGGGACTGGAAACACCATATATTTT. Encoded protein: CANSEKYGTGNTIYF.

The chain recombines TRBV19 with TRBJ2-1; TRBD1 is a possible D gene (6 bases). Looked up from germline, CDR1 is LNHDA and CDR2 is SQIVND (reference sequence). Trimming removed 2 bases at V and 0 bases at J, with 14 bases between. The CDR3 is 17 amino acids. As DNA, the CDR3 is TGTGCCAGTAGTATACTCACGGGACAAGGCTCCTACAATGAGCAGTTCTTC. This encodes CASSILTGQGSYNEQFF. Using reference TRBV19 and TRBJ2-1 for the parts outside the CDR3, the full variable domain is DGGITQSPKYLFRKEGQNVTLSCEQNLNHDAMYWYRQDPGQGLRLIYYSQIVNDFQKGDIAEGYSVSREKKESFPLTVTSAQKNPTAFYLCASSILTGQGSYNEQFFGPGTRLTVL.

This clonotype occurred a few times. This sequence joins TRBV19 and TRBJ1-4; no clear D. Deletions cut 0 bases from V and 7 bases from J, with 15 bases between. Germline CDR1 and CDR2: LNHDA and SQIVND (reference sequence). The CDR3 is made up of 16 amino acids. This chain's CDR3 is CASSIDLRIRGEKLFF. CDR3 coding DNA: TGTGCCAGTAGTATAGATCTCAGGATACGTGGTGAAAAACTGTTTTTT.

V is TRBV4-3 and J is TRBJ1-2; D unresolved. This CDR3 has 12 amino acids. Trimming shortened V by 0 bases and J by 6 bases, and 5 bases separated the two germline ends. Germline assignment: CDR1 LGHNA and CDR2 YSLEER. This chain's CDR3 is CASSQDGDGYTF. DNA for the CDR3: TGCGCCAGCAGCCAAGATGGGGATGGCTACACCTTC.

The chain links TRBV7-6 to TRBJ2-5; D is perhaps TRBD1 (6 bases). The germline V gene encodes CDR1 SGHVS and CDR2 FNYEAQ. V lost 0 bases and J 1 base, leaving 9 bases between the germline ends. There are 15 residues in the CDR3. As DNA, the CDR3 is TGTGCCAGCAGCTTAGCGCAGGGGACCCAAGAGACCCAGTACTTC. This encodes CASSLAQGTQETQYF.

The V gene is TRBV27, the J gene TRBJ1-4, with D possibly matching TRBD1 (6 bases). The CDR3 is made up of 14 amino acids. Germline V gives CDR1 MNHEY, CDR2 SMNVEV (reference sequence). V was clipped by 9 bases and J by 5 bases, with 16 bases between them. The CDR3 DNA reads TGTGCCAGTACTTCCTGGGGGCAGAATGAAAAACTGTTTTTT. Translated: CASTSWGQNEKLFF. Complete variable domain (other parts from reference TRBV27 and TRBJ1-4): EAQVTQNPRYLITVTGKKLTVTCSQNMNHEYMSWYRQDPGLGLRQIYYSMNVEVTDKGDVPEGYKVSRKEKRNFPLILESPSPNQTSLYFCASTSWGQNEKLFFGSGTQLSVL.

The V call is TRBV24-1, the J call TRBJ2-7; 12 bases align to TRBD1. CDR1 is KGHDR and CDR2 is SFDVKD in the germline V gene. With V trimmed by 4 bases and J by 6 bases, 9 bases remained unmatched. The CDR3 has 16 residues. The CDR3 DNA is TGTGCCACCAGTGACCCCATCGGGACAGGGGGCGTCGAGCAGTACGTC. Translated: CATSDPIGTGGVEQYV.

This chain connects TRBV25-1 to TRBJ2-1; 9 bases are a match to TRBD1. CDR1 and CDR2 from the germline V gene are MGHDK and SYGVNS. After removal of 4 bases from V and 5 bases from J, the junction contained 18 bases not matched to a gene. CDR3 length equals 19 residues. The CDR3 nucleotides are TGTGCCAGCAGTGGACCCCCCACCTCCATGGACAGGGGAAACAATGAGCAGTTCTTC. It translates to CASSGPPTSMDRGNNEQFF.

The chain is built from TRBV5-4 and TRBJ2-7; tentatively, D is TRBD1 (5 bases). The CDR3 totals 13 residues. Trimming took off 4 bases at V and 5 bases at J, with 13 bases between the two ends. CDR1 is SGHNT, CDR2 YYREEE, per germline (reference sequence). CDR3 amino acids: CASSGREWDEQYF. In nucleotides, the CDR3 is TGTGCCAGCAGCGGCAGGGAATGGGACGAGCAGTACTTC.

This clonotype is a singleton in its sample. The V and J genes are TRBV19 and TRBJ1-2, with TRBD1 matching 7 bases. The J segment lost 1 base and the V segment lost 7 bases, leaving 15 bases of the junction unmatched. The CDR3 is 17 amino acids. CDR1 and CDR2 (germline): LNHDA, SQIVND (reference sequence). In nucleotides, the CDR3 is TGTGCCAGTAAACTTCGTCAACGGGACAGACTTAACTATGGCTACACCTTC. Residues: CASKLRQRDRLNYGYTF.

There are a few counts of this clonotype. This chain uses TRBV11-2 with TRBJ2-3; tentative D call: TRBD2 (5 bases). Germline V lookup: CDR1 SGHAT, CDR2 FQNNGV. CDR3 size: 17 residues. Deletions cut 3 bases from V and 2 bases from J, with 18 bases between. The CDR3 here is CASSFLDSSGYTDTQYF. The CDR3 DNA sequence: TGTGCCAGCAGCTTTCTGGACTCGAGCGGCTACACAGATACGCAGTATTTT.

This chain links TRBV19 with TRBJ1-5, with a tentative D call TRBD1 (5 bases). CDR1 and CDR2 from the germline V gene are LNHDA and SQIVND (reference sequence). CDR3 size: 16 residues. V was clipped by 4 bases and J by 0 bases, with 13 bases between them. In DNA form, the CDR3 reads TGTGCCAGTAGTACCAATCGACAGTATAGCAATCAGCCCCAGCATTTT. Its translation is CASSTNRQYSNQPQHF.

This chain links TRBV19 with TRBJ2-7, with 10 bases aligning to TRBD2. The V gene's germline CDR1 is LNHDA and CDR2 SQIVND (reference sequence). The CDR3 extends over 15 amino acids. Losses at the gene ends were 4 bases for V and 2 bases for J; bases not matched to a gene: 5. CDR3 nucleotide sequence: TGTGCCAGTAGTACTAGCGGGGGACGAACCTACGAGCAGTACTTC. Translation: CASSTSGGRTYEQYF.

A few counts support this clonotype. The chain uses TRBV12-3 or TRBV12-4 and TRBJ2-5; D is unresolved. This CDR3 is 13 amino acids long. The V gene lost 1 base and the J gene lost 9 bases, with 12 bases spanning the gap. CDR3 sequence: CASSLGLVMAQYF. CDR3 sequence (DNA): TGTGCCAGCAGTTTAGGGCTAGTAATGGCCCAGTACTTC.

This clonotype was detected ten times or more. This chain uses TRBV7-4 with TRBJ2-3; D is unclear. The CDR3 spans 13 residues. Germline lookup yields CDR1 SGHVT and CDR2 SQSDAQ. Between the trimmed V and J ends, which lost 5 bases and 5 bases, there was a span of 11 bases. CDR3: CASSPPKGDTQYF. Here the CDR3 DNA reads TGTGCCAGCAGCCCACCTAAGGGAGATACGCAGTATTTT.

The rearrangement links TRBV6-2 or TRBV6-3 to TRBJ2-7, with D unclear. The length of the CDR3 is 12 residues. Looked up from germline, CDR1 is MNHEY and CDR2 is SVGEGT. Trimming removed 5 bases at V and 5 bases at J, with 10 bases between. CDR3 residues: CASSTGWNEQYV. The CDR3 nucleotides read TGTGCCAGCAGTACCGGATGGAACGAGCAGTACGTC.